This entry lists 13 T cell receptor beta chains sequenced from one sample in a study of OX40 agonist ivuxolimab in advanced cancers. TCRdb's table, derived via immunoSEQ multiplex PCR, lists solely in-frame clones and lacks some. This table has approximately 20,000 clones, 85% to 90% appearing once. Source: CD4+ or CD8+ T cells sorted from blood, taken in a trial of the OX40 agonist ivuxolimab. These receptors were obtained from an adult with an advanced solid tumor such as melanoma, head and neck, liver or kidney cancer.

CDR3 sequence reads: CASSLLWGTEAFF. The DNA of the CDR3 is TGTGCCAGCAGCCTCCTTTGGGGTACTGAAGCTTTCTTT. The rearrangement uses TRBV6-4 and TRBJ1-1, with D unclear. This CDR3 is built from 13 residues. Trimming shortened V by 6 bases and J by 5 bases, and 13 bases separated the two germline ends. Germline-derived CDR1 and CDR2 are MRHNA and SNTAGT.

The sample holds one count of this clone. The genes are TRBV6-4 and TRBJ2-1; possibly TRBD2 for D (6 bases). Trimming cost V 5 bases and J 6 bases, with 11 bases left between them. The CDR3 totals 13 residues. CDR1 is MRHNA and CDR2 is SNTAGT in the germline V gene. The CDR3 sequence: CASSYFGGNEQFF. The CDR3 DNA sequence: TGTGCCAGCAGTTACTTCGGGGGCAATGAGCAGTTCTTC.

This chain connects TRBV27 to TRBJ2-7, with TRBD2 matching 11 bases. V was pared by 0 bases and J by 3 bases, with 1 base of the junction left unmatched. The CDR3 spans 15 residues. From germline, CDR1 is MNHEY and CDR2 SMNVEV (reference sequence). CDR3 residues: CASSLSGTSGYEQYF. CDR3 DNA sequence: TGTGCCAGCAGTTTATCCGGGACTAGCGGCTACGAGCAGTACTTC.

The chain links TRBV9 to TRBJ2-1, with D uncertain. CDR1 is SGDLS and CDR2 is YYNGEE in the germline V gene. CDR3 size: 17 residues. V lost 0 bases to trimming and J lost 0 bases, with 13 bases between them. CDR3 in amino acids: CASSVGFAVLSYNEQFF. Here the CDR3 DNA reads TGTGCCAGCAGCGTAGGGTTTGCGGTACTCTCCTACAATGAGCAGTTCTTC.

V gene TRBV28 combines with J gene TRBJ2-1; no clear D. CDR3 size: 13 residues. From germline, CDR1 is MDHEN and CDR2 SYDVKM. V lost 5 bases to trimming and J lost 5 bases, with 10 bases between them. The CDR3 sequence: CASSARLDNEQFF. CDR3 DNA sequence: TGTGCCAGCAGTGCCCGACTTGACAATGAGCAGTTCTTC.

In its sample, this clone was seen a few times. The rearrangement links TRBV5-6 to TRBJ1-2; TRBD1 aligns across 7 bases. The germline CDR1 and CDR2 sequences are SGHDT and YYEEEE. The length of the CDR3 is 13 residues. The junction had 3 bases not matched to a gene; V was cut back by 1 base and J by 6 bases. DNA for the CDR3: TGTGCCAGCAGCTTGAGACAGGGCGATGGCTACACCTTC. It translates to CASSLRQGDGYTF.

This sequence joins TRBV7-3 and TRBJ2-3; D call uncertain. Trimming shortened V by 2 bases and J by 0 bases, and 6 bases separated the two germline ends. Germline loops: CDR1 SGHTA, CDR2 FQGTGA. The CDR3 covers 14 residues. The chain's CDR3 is CASSLLSSTDTQYF. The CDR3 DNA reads TGTGCCAGCAGCTTACTAAGTAGCACAGATACGCAGTATTTT.

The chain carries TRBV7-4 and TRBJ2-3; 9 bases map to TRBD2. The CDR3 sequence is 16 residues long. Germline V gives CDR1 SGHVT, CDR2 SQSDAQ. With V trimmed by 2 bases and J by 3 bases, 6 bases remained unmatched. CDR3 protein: CASSLSSSGTTDTQYF. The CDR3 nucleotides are TGTGCCAGCAGCTTATCCTCTAGCGGGACAACAGATACGCAGTATTTT.

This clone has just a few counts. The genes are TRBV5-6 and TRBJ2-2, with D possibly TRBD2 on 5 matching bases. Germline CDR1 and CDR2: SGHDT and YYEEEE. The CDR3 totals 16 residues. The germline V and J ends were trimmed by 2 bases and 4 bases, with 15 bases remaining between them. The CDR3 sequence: CASSFEYGEATGELFF. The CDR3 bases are TGTGCCAGCAGCTTTGAGTACGGGGAAGCCACCGGGGAGCTGTTTTTT.

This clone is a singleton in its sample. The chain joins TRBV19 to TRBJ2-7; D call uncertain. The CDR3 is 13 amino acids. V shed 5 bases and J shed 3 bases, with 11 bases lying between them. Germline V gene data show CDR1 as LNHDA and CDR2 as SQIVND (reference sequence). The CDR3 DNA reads TGTGCCAGTAGTCCCGGGCACCTCTACGAGCAGTACTTC. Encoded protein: CASSPGHLYEQYF. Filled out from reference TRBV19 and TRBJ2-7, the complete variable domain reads DGGITQSPKYLFRKEGQNVTLSCEQNLNHDAMYWYRQDPGQGLRLIYYSQIVNDFQKGDIAEGYSVSREKKESFPLTVTSAQKNPTAFYLCASSPGHLYEQYFGPGTRLTVT.

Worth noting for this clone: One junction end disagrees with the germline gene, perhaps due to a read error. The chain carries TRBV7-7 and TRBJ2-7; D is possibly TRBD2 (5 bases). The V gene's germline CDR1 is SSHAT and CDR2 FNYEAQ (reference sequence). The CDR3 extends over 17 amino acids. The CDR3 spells CASSPYSRSDFSYEQYF. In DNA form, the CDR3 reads TGTGCTAGCAGCCCATACTCCCGGTCGGACTTTTCCTACGAGCAGTACTTC.

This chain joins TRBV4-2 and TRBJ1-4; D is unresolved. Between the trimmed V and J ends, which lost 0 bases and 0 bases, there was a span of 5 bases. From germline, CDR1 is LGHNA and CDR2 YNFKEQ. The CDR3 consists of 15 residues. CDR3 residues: CASSQDDATNEKLFF. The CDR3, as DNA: TGTGCCAGCAGCCAAGATGACGCAACTAATGAAAAACTGTTTTTT.

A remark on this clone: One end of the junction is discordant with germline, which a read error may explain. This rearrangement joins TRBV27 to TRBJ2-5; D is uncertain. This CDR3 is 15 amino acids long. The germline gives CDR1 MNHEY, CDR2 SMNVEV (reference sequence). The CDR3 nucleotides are TGTGCCAGCAGTCCGTCATACACAACGAAGCCCCTCGTAGACTTC. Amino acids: CASSPSYTTKPLVDF.